The present T cell receptor (beta chain) was sequenced within a study of blood T cell repertoires in COVID-19. Produced via immunoSEQ multiplex PCR; TCRdb's table is partial and in-frame only. The repertoire holds around 97,000 clones, with roughly 88% as singletons. The germline CDR1 and CDR2 sequences are MNHEY and SMNVEV (reference sequence). V lost 0 bases to trimming and J lost 6 bases; unmatched junction nucleotides: 9. CDR3 length: 16 amino acids. Sequenced sample: peripheral blood. The source is a human donor in a cohort sampled during active COVID-19. The V call is TRBV27, the J call TRBJ2-7, with 9 bases lining up with TRBD1. The CDR3 spells CASSLSRDRGGREQYF. The CDR3 nucleotides are TGTGCCAGCAGTTTATCCCGCGACAGGGGGGGACGCGAGCAGTACTTC.